What follows describes a single T cell receptor (beta chain). This CDR3 has 16 amino acids. Per the germline V gene, CDR1 is MNHNY and CDR2 is SVGAGI (reference sequence). V lost 4 bases to trimming and J lost 6 bases; unmatched junction nucleotides: 6. This entry belongs to a study of T cell clonotyping in hematopoietic cell transplantation. This table comes from immunoSEQ multiplex PCR, and its TCRdb copy is limited to in-frame clones, with some not included. The repertoire includes roughly 12,000 clones, 91% of them detected once, and 0.6% to 0.85% sits in the top ten. The source of this sequence is a woman aged 50 to 65 in good health. Some clones in this sample may be carry-over from other donors' samples. Sequencing was performed on peripheral blood mononuclear cells. The chain employs TRBV6-6 and TRBJ1-6; 10 nucleotides match TRBD1. The CDR3 nucleotides read TGTGCCAGCAGTTCCAGCGGACAGGGGGGTAATTCACCCCTCCACTTT. Residues: CASSSSGQGGNSPLHF.